Ten or more counts support the clone carrying this T cell receptor beta chain. Antigen unknown. This entry belongs to a study of naive and memory T cell subsets. Study conclusions and caveats: Findings for naive and memory subsets could not be checked against ground truth. Over 95% of naive TCR sequences appeared only once, unlike memory subsets. A few larger clonotypes appeared in naive repertoires, especially CD8, possibly memory cells re-expressing CD45RA.

An equimolar mix of two oligonucleotides served as the beta constant-region primer for TRBC1 and TRBC2. Four rounds of PCR amplified the ligated cDNA using nested alpha and beta constant-region primers plus SP2. Each CDR3 protein gets one entry after TCRdb re-called the UMI-ligation and nested PCR reads with MiXCR. The sample records approximately 100,000 distinct CDR3 sequences, about 14% being singletons. Trimming pared 5 bases from V and 1 base from J, leaving 6 bases between. Germline V gene data show CDR1 as MDHEN and CDR2 as SYDVKM. The CDR3 covers 13 residues. The receptor comes from a human donor in good health. The chain recombines TRBV28 with TRBJ2-1; D gene uncertain. The sample comprised naive CD8+ T cells from blood. The CDR3: CASSIRSYNEQFF. CDR3 in DNA: TGTGCCAGCAGTATCCGGTCCTACAATGAGCAGTTCTTC.